This T cell receptor beta chain was identified in a study of cytomegalovirus exposure and HLA in healthy donors. The overall study: Early on, a data release was issued that held roughly 80 million unique TCRs from HLA-typed donors.

Broader study findings: Cytomegalovirus-associated status was assigned to roughly 160 TCR beta chains. Among the most significant clusters, several appeared linked to common viral pathogens in a later analysis. It was reportedly the case that the classifier diagnosed cytomegalovirus status with high specificity and sensitivity.

This CDR3 is 13 amino acids long. CDR1 and CDR2 (germline): SGHTA, FQGNSA. Trimming left V 2 bases short and J 17 bases short, with 18 bases between. It was with 60 Vbeta and 13 Jbeta primers that the PCR ran. Sequenced by immunoSEQ multiplex PCR; TCRdb stores in-frame clones only, minus some. The sample includes approximately 200,000 clones, 84% seen only once; the top ten take approximately 0.26%. For this clone: Its specificity is not known.

The source of this sequence is a boy aged 5-17 years in good health and CMV-seronegative. The specimen was PBMCs. The V and J genes are TRBV7-2 and TRBJ1-4; a possible D gene is TRBD1 (5 bases). The CDR3 spells CASSLRVQGRFFF. The CDR3 region has the DNA TGTGCCAGCAGCTTAAGGGTTCAGGGCAGGTTTTTTTTT.